These 15 T cell receptor beta chains were all obtained from the same sample, sequenced in a study of blood T cells in healthy people across ages. For the second PCR, which ran for roughly 6 to 12 cycles, a sample-barcoded 5' primer and a J-beta primer mix were used. One entry per CDR3 protein results from TCRdb running MiXCR on the 5' RACE reads. The data hold 700,000 or so distinct CDR3 sequences, with approximately 40% observed a single time. Sequencing was performed on blood. Source of these receptors: a man older than 75 in good health.

This chain links TRBV4-3 with TRBJ2-3; D remains ambiguous. The CDR3 totals 15 residues. Trimming shortened V by 0 bases and J by 0 bases, and 7 bases separated the two germline ends. CDR1 LGHNA and CDR2 YSLEER come from the germline V gene. Written as DNA, the CDR3 is TGCGCCAGCAGCCAAGAAAGACCTAGCACAGATACGCAGTATTTT. Translation: CASSQERPSTDTQYF.

This chain connects TRBV6-5 to TRBJ1-2, with 7 bases fitting TRBD1. CDR3 size: 18 residues. V was pared by 4 bases and J by 4 bases, with 18 bases of the junction left unmatched. CDR1 is MNHEY, CDR2 SVGAGI, per germline. The CDR3 spells CASSSSRRGLGDGYGYTF. CDR3 bases: TGTGCCAGCAGTTCGTCCCGGAGGGGGCTTGGGGATGGCTATGGCTACACCTTC.

This clonotype was observed a few times. This chain links TRBV15 with TRBJ1-5; perhaps TRBD1 as D (6 bases). Germline-derived CDR1 and CDR2 are LNHNV and YYDKDF (reference sequence). V lost 1 base and J 1 base, leaving 20 bases between the germline ends. This CDR3 has 19 amino acids. In nucleotides, the CDR3 is TGTGCCACCAGCAGAGTAGGGGGGACGGTCCGGCTCAGCAATCAGCCCCAGCATTTT. It yields the protein CATSRVGGTVRLSNQPQHF.

This clonotype was counted many times. The chain carries TRBV10-3 and TRBJ2-6, with D uncertain. Germline V lookup: CDR1 ENHRY, CDR2 SYGVKD. V was cut by 3 bases and J by 4 bases, with 16 bases left in between. The CDR3 is 17 amino acids. CDR3 sequence reads: CAISDRGRLGGANVLTF. CDR3 DNA: TGTGCCATCAGTGATCGTGGCCGCCTTGGCGGGGCCAACGTCCTGACTTTC.

This clonotype was picked up a small number of times. The chain uses TRBV7-2 and TRBJ1-5; D may be TRBD1 (5 bases). Trimming left V 6 bases short and J 3 bases short, with 15 bases between. CDR1 and CDR2 (germline): SGHTA, FQGNSA. This CDR3 comprises 15 residues. DNA for the CDR3: TGTGCCAGCAGTTCAGGGATGTTAGACAATCAGCCCCAGCATTTT. Translation gives CASSSGMLDNQPQHF.

The gene calls are TRBV13 and TRBJ2-1; 8 positions agree with TRBD2. CDR3 length: 18 residues. Germline V gene sequence: CDR1 PRHDT, CDR2 FYEKMQ (reference sequence). V was pared by 1 base and J by 1 base, with 9 bases of the junction left unmatched. The CDR3 sequence: CASSLDGGGGLSYNEQFF. Written as DNA, the CDR3 is TGTGCCAGCAGCTTAGACGGGGGCGGGGGGCTATCCTACAATGAGCAGTTCTTC.

This clonotype was found a few times. The rearrangement links TRBV4-3 to TRBJ1-5, with D perhaps TRBD1 (6 bases). CDR3 size: 15 residues. Germline V gene sequence: CDR1 LGHNA, CDR2 YSLEER. V shed 4 bases and J shed 6 bases, with 16 bases lying between them. In nucleotides, the CDR3 is TGCGCCAGCAGCCCAGGCGACAGGATCGGTCAGCCCCAGCATTTT. This translates into CASSPGDRIGQPQHF.

The chain combines TRBV4-2 with TRBJ1-5, with a possible D match to TRBD1 (6 bases). Germline V gene data show CDR1 as LGHNA and CDR2 as YNFKEQ. Trimming removed 0 bases from V and 8 bases from J, with 11 bases in between. This CDR3 has 14 residues. CDR3 DNA sequence: TGTGCCAGCAGCCAAGATTTAGAGGGGGAGCCCCAGCATTTT. It encodes CASSQDLEGEPQHF.

The rearrangement joins TRBV7-2 to TRBJ2-2; D is ambiguous. The CDR3 sequence is 12 residues long. V lost 5 bases and J lost 2, with 3 bases in between. CDR1 is SGHTA, CDR2 FQGNSA, per germline. The CDR3 loop reads CASSANTGELFF. DNA of the CDR3: TGTGCCAGCAGCGCAAACACCGGGGAGCTGTTTTTT.

The chain has TRBV20-1 and TRBJ2-5, with a tentative D call TRBD2 (7 bases). The CDR3 runs to 14 residues. Germline V gene data show CDR1 as DFQATT and CDR2 as SNEGSKA (reference sequence). Trimming shortened V by 5 bases and J by 11 bases, and 24 bases separated the two germline ends. This chain's CDR3 is CSAPRGGTKGEQYF. CDR3 nucleotides: TGCAGTGCTCCGAGGGGGGGGACGAAAGGTGAGCAGTACTTC.

The V gene is TRBV5-5, the J gene TRBJ1-1; 10 bases line up with TRBD1. J was trimmed by 4 bases and V by 0 bases; bases with no gene match: 6. CDR3 length: 16 amino acids. The germline V gene has CDR1 SGHKS and CDR2 YYEKEE (reference sequence). The CDR3 region is CASSLVGQGVGTEAFF. CDR3 nucleotides: TGTGCCAGCAGCTTGGTAGGACAGGGGGTTGGCACTGAAGCTTTCTTT.

The chain combines TRBV20-1 with TRBJ2-3; D gene uncertain. The CDR3 totals 17 residues. Germline V gene data show CDR1 as DFQATT and CDR2 as SNEGSKA (reference sequence). V lost 0 bases, J lost 0 bases, and 16 bases lay in between. CDR3 nucleotide sequence: TGCAGTGCTAGAGACCTCAAACGCGGAAAGAGCACAGATACGCAGTATTTT. Protein: CSARDLKRGKSTDTQYF.

J is TRBJ2-1 and V is TRBV7-6; D not resolved. The V end lost 2 bases, the J end lost 9 bases, and 14 bases lay between the germline ends. Germline CDR1 reads SGHVS; CDR2 reads FNYEAQ. CDR3 size: 14 residues. The CDR3 reads CASSLRSSGVEQFF. As DNA, the CDR3 is TGTGCCAGCAGCTTACGGTCATCCGGTGTTGAGCAGTTCTTC.

This rearrangement joins TRBV6-6 to TRBJ1-4, with D unresolved. Trimming cost V 7 bases and J 4 bases, with 16 bases left between them. The CDR3 extends over 15 amino acids. Germline V gene data show CDR1 as MNHNY and CDR2 as SVGAGI (reference sequence). The CDR3 loop reads CASMLTGIVNEKLFF. CDR3 DNA: TGTGCCAGCATGTTAACGGGGATAGTTAATGAAAAACTGTTTTTT.

This rearrangement joins TRBV5-1 to TRBJ1-1; no clear D gene. The CDR3 totals 11 residues. V shed 4 bases and J shed 9 bases, with 10 bases lying between them. Per germline, CDR1 SGHRS and CDR2 YFSETQ. Written as DNA, the CDR3 is TGCGCCAGCAGCGGCAAAGATCAAGCTTTCTTT. This gives the protein CASSGKDQAFF. Together with reference TRBV5-1 and TRBJ1-1, the CDR3 gives the full variable domain: KAGVTQTPRYLIKTRGQQVTLSCSPISGHRSVSWYQQTPGQGLQFLFEYFSETQRNKGNFPGRFSGRQFSNSRSEMNVSTLELGDSALYLCASSGKDQAFFGQGTRLTVV.